This T cell receptor beta chain comes out of a study of T cells in Graves' hyperthyroidism and ophthalmopathy. Study context: Upon initial diagnosis and before any treatment, peripheral blood was collected.

TCR beta CDR3 regions were amplified from RNA transcripts. The TCR CDR3 first-round RT-PCR relied on the HTBI primer set. TCRdb processed the multiplex PCR reads anew with MiXCR; each CDR3 protein has one entry. The sample carries about 720,000 distinct CDR3 sequences, roughly 20% recorded once. Study observations and caveats: Ophthalmopathy was told apart from stable hyperthyroidism by a 13 V-J model.

This clonotype came up a few times. Its target is unknown. Sampled blood dates from first hyperthyroidism diagnosis, and it precedes any ophthalmopathy symptoms. CDR1 LGHDT and CDR2 YNNKEL come from the germline V gene (reference sequence). The length of the CDR3 is 13 residues. V was clipped by 1 base and J by 8 bases, with 11 bases between them. Sample: blood. The receptor comes from a woman in her fifties or sixties with Graves' hyperthyroidism that later progressed to Graves' ophthalmopathy. The chain joins TRBV3-1 to TRBJ1-2, with a weak D call TRBD1 (5 bases). CDR3 in amino acids: CASSQVWRGGYTF. Written as DNA, the CDR3 is TGTGCCAGCAGCCAAGTCTGGCGGGGCGGCTACACCTTC.